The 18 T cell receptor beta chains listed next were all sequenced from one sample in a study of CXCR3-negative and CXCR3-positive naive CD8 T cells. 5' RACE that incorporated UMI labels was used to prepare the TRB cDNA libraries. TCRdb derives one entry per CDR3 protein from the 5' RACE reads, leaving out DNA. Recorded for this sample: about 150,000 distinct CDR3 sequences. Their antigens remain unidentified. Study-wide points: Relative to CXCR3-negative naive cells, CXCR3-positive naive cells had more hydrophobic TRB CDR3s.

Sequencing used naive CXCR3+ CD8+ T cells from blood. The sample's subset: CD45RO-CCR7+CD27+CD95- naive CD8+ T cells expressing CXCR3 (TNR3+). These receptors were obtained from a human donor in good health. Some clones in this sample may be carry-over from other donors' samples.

The CDR3: CASSLPGQNTGELFF. V and J are TRBV7-6 and TRBJ2-2. CDR1 SGHVS and CDR2 FNYEAQ come from the germline V gene. The CDR3 runs to 15 residues.

The CDR3 loop is CASSKVHGTVSSYNEQFF. V and J are TRBV21-1 and TRBJ2-1. TRBV21-1 is a pseudogene locus. The CDR3 runs 18 residues.

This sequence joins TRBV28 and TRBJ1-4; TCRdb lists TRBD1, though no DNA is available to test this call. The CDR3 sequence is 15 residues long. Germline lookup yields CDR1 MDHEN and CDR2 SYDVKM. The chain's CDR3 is CASSFSGDWDEKLFF.

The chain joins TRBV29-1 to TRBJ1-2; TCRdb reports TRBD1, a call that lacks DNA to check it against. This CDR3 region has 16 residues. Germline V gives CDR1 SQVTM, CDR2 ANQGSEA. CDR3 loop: CSFEGGLTGHGYGYTF.

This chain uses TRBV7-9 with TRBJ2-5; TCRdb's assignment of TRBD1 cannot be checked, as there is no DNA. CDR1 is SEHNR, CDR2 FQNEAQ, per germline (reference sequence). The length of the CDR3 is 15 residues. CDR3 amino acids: CASSFQGFPSETQYF.

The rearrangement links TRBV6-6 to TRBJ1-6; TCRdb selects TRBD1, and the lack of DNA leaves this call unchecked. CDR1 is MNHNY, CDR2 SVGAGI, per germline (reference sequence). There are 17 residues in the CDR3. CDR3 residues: CASSSLTGTPENSPLHF.

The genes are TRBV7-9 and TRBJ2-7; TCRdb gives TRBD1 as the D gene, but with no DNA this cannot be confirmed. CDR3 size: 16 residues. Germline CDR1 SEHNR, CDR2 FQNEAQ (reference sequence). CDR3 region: CASSLVGGAQRYEQYF.

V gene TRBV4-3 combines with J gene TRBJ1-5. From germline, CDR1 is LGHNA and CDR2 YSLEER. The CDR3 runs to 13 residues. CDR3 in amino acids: CASSPYANQPPHF.

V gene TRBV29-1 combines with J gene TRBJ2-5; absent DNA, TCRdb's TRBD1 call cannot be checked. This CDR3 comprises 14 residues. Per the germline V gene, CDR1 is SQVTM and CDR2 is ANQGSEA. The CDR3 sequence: CSVSGQDVLETQYF.

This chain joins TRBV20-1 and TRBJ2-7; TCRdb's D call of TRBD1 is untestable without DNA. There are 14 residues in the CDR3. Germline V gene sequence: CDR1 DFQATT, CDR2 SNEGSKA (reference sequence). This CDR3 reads CSALSAPSSYEQYF.

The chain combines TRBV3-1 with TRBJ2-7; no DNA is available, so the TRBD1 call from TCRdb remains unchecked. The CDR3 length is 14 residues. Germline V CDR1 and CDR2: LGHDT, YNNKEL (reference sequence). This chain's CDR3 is CASSRADGPYEQYF.

CDR3 region: CASRVGGTSLGEQYF. The V and J genes are TRBV11-2 and TRBJ2-7; with no DNA, the TCRdb D assignment of TRBD2 cannot be verified. The CDR3 sequence is 15 residues long. CDR1 is SGHAT, CDR2 FQNNGV, per germline.

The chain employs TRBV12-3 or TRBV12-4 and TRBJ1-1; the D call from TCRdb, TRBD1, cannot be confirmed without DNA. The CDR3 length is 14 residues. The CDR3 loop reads CASLSGGAGTEAFF.

CDR3: CSARPTGSDTEAFF. The chain links TRBV20-1 to TRBJ1-1; the D gene TCRdb calls, TRBD1, cannot be checked with no DNA. The germline V gene encodes CDR1 DFQATT and CDR2 SNEGSKA (reference sequence). CDR3 length: 14 residues.

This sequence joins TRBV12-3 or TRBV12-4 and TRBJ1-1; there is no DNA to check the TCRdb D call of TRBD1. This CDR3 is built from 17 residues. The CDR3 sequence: CASSLVPGPRDWSEAFF.

The CDR3 here is CASSLTSGGGPYNEQFF. The chain has TRBV7-6 and TRBJ2-1; TCRdb's D gene call, TRBD2, goes unchecked for lack of DNA. CDR1 is SGHVS and CDR2 is FNYEAQ in the germline V gene. The CDR3 runs 17 residues. Together with reference TRBV7-6 and TRBJ2-1, the CDR3 gives the full variable domain: GAGVSQSPRYKVTKRGQDVALRCDPISGHVSLYWYRQALGQGPEFLTYFNYEAQQDKSGLPNDRFSAERPEGSISTLTIQRTEQRDSAMYRCASSLTSGGGPYNEQFFGPGTRLTVL.

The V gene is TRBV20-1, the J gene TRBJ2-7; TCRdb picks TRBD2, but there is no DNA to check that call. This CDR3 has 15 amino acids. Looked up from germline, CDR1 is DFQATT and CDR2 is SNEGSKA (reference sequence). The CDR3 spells CSARFLAGDLYEQYF.

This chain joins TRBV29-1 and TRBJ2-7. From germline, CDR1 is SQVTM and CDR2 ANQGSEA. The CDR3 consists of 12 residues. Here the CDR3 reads CSVEIEPYEQYF.